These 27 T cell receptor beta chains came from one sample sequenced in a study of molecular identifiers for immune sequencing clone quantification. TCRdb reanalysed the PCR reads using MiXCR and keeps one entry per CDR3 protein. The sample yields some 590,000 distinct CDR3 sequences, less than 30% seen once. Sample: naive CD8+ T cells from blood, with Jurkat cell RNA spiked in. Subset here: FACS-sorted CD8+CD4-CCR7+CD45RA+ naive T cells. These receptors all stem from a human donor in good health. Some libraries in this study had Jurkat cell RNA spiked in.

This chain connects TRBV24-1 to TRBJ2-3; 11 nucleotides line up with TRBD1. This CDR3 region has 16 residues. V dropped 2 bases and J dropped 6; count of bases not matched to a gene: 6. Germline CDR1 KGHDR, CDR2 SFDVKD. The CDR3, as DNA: TGTGCCACCAGTGATTATGGACAGGGGGCATCGGATACGCAGTATTTT. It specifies CATSDYGQGASDTQYF.

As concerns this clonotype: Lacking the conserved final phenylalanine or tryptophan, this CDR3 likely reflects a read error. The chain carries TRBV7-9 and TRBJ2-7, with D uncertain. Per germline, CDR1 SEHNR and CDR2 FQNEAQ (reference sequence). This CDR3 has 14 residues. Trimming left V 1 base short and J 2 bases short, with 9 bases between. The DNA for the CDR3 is TGTGCCAGCAGCTTAGTAGGGCAGCCCTACGAGCAGTACTAC. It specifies CASSLVGQPYEQYY.

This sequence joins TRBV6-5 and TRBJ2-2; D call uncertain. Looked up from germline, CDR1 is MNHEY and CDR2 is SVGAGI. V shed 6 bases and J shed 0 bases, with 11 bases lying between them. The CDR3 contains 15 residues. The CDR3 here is CASRTGQTNTGELFF. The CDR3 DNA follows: TGTGCCAGCAGAACCGGGCAGACGAACACCGGGGAGCTGTTTTTT.

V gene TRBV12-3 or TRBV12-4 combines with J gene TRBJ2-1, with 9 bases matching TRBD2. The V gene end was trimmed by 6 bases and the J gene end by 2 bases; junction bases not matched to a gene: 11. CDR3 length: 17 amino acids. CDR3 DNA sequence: TGTGCCAGCAGACCAAGACTAGCGGAGGGGACCTACAATGAGCAGTTCTTC. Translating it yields CASRPRLAEGTYNEQFF.

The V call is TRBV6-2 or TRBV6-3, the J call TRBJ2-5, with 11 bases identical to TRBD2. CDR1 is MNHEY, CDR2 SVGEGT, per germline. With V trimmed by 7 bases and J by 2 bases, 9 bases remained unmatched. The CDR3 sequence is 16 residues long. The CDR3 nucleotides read TGTGCCAGCAACCTGGGACTAGCGGAACCACAAGAGACCCAGTACTTC. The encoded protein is CASNLGLAEPQETQYF.

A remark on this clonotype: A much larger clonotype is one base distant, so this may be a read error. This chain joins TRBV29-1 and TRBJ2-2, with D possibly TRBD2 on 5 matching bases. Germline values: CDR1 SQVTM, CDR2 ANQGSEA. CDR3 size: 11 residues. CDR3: CSASATGKLFF. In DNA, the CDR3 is TGCAGCGCCTCTGCGACCGGGAAGCTGTTTTTT.

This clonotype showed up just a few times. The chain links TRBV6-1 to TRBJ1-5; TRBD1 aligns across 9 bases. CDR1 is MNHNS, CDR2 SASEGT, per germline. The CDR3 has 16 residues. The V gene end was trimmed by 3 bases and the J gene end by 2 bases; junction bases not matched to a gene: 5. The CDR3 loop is CASSEDRGGGNQPQHF. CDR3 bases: TGTGCCAGCAGTGAGGACAGGGGTGGTGGCAATCAGCCCCAGCATTTT.

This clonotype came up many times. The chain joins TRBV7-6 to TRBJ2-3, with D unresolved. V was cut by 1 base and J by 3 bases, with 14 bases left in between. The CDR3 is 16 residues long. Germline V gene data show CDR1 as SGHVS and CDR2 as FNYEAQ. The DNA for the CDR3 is TGTGCCAGCAGCTTAGTTTCCGGCGATACAACAGATACGCAGTATTTT. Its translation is CASSLVSGDTTDTQYF.

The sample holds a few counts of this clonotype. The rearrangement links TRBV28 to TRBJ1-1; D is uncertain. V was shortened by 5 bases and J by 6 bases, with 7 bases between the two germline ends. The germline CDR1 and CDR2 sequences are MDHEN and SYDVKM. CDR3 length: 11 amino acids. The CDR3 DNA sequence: TGTGCCAGCAGTCGTTTTGCTGAAGCTTTCTTT. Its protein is CASSRFAEAFF. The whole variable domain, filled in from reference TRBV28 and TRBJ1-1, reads DVKVTQSSRYLVKRTGEKVFLECVQDMDHENMFWYRQDPGLGLRLIYFSYDVKMKEKGDIPEGYSVSREKKERFSLILESASTNQTSMYLCASSRFAEAFFGQGTRLTVV.

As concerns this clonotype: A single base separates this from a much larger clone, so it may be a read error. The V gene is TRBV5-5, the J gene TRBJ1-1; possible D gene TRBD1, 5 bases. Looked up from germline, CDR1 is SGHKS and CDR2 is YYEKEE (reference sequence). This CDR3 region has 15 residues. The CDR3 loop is CASSLAGRMNTEVFF. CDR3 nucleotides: TGTGCCAGCAGCTTGGCGGGACGGATGAACACTGAAGTTTTCTTT.

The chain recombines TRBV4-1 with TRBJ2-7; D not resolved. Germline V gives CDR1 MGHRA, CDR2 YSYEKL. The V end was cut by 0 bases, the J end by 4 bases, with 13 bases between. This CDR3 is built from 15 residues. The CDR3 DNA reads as TGCGCCAGCAGCCAAGATTTGGCAAAGCCTTACGAGCAGTACTTC. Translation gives CASSQDLAKPYEQYF.

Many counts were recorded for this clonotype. In DNA form, the CDR3 reads TGCAGCGTTTTCGGACAGGAAGATAACACTGAAGCTTTCTTT. Amino acid sequence: CSVFGQEDNTEAFF. The rearrangement joins TRBV29-1 to TRBJ1-1, with TRBD1 matching 7 bases. The CDR3 runs 14 residues. The V segment lost 5 bases and the J segment 2 bases; nucleotides outside the gene matches: 8. CDR1 is SQVTM and CDR2 is ANQGSEA in the germline V gene. Complete variable domain (other parts from reference TRBV29-1 and TRBJ1-1): SAVISQKPSRDICQRGTSLTIQCQVDSQVTMMFWYRQQPGQSLTLIATANQGSEATYESGFVIDKFPISRPNLTFSTLTVSNMSPEDSSIYLCSVFGQEDNTEAFFGQGTRLTVV.

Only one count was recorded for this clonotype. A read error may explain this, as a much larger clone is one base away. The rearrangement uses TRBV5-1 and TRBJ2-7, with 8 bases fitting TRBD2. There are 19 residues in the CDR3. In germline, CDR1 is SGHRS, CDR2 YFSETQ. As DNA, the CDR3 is TGCGCCAGCGGCTTGGCGCTAGCGGGTAGAGAACCGAACTCCTACGAGCAGTACTTC. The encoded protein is CASGLALAGREPNSYEQYF. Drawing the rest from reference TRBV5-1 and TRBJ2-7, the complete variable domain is KAGVTQTPRYLIKTRGQQVTLSCSPISGHRSVSWYQQTPGQGLQFLFEYFSETQRNKGNFPGRFSGRQFSNSRSEMNVSTLELGDSALYLCASGLALAGREPNSYEQYFGPGTRLTVT.

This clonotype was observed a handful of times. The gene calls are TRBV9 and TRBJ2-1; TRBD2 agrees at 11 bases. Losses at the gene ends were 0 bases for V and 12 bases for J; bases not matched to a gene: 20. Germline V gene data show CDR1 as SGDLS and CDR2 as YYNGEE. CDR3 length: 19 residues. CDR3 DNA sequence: TGTGCCAGCAGCGTAGTAGGGCTAGCGGGGGGCACCGACCATGGCGGGCAGTTCTTC. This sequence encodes CASSVVGLAGGTDHGGQFF.

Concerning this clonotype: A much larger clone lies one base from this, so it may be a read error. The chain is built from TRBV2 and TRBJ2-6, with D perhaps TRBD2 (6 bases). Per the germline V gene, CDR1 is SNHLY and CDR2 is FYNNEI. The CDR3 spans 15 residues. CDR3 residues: CASHPGESGTNVLTF. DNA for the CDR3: TGTGCCAGTCACCCGGGGGAGTCTGGGACCAACGTCCTGACTTTC.

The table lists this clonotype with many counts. CDR3 DNA: TGCGCCAGCAGCCAAGAATGGACTTCCTACAATGAGCAGTTCTTC. Translated, it gives CASSQEWTSYNEQFF. The gene calls are TRBV4-3 and TRBJ2-1; the D gene is possibly TRBD2 (5 bases). This CDR3 has 15 amino acids. Per the germline V gene, CDR1 is LGHNA and CDR2 is YSLEER. With 0 bases removed from V and 1 base from J, the gap between germline ends came to 7 bases.

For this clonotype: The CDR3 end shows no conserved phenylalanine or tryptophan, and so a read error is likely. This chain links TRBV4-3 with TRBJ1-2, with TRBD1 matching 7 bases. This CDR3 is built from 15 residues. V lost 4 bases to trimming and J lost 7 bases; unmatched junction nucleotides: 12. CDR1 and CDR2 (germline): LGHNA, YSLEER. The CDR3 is CASSPQVMTGLGYTP. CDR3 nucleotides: TGCGCCAGCAGCCCTCAAGTAATGACAGGGCTTGGCTACACCCCC.

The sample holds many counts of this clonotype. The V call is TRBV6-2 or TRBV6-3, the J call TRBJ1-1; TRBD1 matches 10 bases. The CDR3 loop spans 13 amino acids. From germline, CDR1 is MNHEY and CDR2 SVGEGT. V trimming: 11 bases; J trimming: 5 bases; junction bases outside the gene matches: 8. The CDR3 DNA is TGTGCCGACACGCCGGGACAGGGGACTGAAGCTTTCTTT. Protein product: CADTPGQGTEAFF.

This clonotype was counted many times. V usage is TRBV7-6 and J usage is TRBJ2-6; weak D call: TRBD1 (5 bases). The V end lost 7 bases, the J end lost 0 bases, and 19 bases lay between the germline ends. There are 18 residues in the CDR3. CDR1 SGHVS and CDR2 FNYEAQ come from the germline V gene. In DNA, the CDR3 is TGTGCCAGCACACAGTCGACAGCTACGCTCTCTGGGGCCAACGTCCTGACTTTC. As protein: CASTQSTATLSGANVLTF.

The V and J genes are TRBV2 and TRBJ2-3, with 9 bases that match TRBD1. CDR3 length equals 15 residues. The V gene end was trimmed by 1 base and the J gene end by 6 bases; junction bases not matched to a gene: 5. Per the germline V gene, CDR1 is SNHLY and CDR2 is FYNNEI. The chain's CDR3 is CASSEEGQGGDTQYF. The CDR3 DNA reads TGTGCCAGCAGTGAAGAGGGACAGGGAGGTGATACGCAGTATTTT.

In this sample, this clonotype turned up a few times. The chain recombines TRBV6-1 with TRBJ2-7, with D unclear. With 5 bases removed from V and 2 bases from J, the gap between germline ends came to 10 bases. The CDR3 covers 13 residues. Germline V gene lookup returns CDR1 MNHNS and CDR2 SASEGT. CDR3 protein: CASSLARPYEQYF. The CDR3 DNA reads TGTGCCAGCAGTCTGGCCAGGCCCTACGAGCAGTACTTC.

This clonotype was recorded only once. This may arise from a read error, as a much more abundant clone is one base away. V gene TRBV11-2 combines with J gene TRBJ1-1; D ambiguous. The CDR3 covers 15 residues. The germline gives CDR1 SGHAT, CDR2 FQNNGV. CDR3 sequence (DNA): TGTGCCAGCAGCTTAGAGATGACCTTGAACACTGAAGCTTTATTT. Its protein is CASSLEMTLNTEALF.

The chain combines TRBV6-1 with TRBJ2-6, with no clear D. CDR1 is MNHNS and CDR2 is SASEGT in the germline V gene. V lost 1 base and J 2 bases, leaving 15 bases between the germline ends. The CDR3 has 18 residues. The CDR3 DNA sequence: TGTGCCAGCAGTGAAGGACCCCAACACCTGGCTGGGGCCAACGTCCTGACTTTC. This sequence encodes CASSEGPQHLAGANVLTF.

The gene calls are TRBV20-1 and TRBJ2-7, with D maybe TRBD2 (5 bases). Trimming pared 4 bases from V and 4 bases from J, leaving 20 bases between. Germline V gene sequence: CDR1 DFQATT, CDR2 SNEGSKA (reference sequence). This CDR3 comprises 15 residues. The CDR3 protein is CSANPPGNPLYEQYF. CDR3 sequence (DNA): TGCAGTGCTAACCCCCCCGGGAACCCCCTTTACGAGCAGTACTTC.

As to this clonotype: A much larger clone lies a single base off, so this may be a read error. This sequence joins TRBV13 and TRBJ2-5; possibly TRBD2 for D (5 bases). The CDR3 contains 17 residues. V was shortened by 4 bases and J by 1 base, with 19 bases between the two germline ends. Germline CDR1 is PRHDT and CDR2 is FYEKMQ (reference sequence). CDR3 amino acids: CASSCLVGGLLQETQYF. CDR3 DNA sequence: TGTGCCAGCAGCTGCCTCGTGGGCGGGCTACTCCAAGAGACCCAGTACTTC.

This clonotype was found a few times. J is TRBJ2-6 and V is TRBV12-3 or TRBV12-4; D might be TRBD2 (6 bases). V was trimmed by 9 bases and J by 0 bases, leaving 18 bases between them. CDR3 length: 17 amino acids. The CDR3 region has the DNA TGTGCCAGTGGGGGGTACGGGCAAAGCTCTGGGGCCAACGTCCTGACTTTC. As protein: CASGGYGQSSGANVLTF.

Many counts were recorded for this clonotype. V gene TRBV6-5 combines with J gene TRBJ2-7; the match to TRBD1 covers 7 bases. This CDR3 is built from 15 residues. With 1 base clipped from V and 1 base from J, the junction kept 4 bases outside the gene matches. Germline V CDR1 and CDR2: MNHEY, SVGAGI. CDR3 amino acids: CASSYFLGQSYEQYF. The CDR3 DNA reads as TGTGCCAGCAGTTACTTTCTGGGACAGTCCTACGAGCAGTACTTC.